This TCR beta chain was identified in a study of radiotherapy plus CTLA-4 blockade in lung cancer. Study overall: An objective response was seen in around a sixth of patients, and disease control in just over 30%.

Repertoires were generated with immunoSEQ multiplex PCR, while TCRdb's copy carries only in-frame clones and drops some. The table shows 40,000 or so clones, with more than 60% occurring only once. The study's findings and limits: In blood, tumor-derived TCR clones expanded after radiotherapy plus ipilimumab.

Points on this clone: The antigen is undetermined.

In germline, CDR1 is SEHNR, CDR2 FQNEAQ (reference sequence). The CDR3 has 14 residues. V dropped 5 bases and J dropped 3 bases, with 14 bases sitting between them. This receptor was obtained from a human donor with non-small cell lung cancer who had stable disease on radiotherapy plus ipilimumab. The sequences come from peripheral blood, collected from a patient treated with radiotherapy plus ipilimumab. V is TRBV7-9 and J is TRBJ2-7, with D possibly TRBD1 on 5 matching bases. The CDR3 spells CASSPKTGHYEQYF. The CDR3 coding sequence is TGTGCCAGCAGCCCCAAGACCGGACACTACGAGCAGTACTTC.